The entry below gives a single T cell receptor (beta chain) sequence along with its context. This entry is derived from a study of blood T cell repertoires in COVID-19. Measured with immunoSEQ multiplex PCR; TCRdb has only the in-frame clones, and not every one. This sample has 120,000 to 150,000 clones, with about 80% found just once. V shed 0 bases and J 7 bases; nucleotides not matched to a gene: 7. This CDR3 is 16 amino acids long. CDR1 and CDR2 from the germline V gene are MNHEY and SVGEGT. The sample consisted of PBMCs or T cells enriched from blood (not recorded which). J is TRBJ2-1 and V is TRBV6-2 or TRBV6-3; 9 nucleotides align to TRBD2. The clonotype originates from a man aged 50 or older in a cohort exposed to, infected with or recovered from COVID-19 (not recorded which). CDR3 nucleotides: TGTGCCAGCAGTTACTCGGGTACTAGCGGGTCAAATGAGCAGTTCTTC. Its protein is CASSYSGTSGSNEQFF.